In this sample, the clone carrying this T cell receptor (beta chain) turned up a few times. Its specificity is not known. This entry belongs to a study of PD-1 blockade in classical Hodgkin lymphoma. Relapse after autologous stem cell transplantation occurred in every patient, and brentuximab vedotin exposure varied. CDR1 GTSNPN and CDR2 SVGIG come from the germline V gene (reference sequence). This CDR3 is 16 amino acids long. J lost 7 bases, V lost 4 bases, and 13 bases had no gene match. The protocol was immunoSEQ multiplex PCR, while the TCRdb copy is restricted to in-frame clones and leaves out a portion. This table holds over 20,000 clones, more than 75% found once. Notes on the study in general: Complete responders possessed baseline diversity comparable to newly diagnosed patients.

The sequencing used peripheral blood mononuclear cells (PBMCs), collected at baseline. V is TRBV30 and J is TRBJ1-6; TRBD1 matches at 7 bases. The receptor comes from a human donor with classical Hodgkin lymphoma. The CDR3 DNA reads TGTGCCTGGAATAGGATATCAGGGGGAATGAATTCACCCCTCCACTTT. It is translated as CAWNRISGGMNSPLHF.